The 30 T cell receptor beta chains below were found in one sample sequenced in a study of tumor and adjacent non-tumor tissue in lung cancer. RNA was extracted from bulk tissue without any cell sorting. TCRbeta libraries were built with three rounds of nested PCR, modified from ARM-PCR. TCRdb re-analysed the multiplex PCR reads in MiXCR, keeping a single row per CDR3 protein. Of roughly 93,000 distinct CDR3 sequences listed, less than 80% were seen once; the top ten hold about 18%. The material sequenced was lung tumor tissue. Receptors were obtained from a man aged 60-69 years with non-small cell lung cancer.

This clonotype was counted ten times or more. V and J are TRBV5-6 and TRBJ1-5; the D gene is possibly TRBD1 (6 bases). The V gene's germline CDR1 is SGHDT and CDR2 YYEEEE. This CDR3 is built from 14 residues. V lost 1 base to trimming and J lost 7 bases, with 12 bases between them. CDR3 sequence reads: CASSLSGVGQPQHF. In DNA form, the CDR3 reads TGTGCCAGCAGCTTGTCAGGGGTAGGGCAGCCCCAGCATTTT. Looking up the rest from reference TRBV5-6 and TRBJ1-5 gives the full variable domain: DAGVTQSPTHLIKTRGQQVTLRCSPKSGHDTVSWYQQALGQGPQFIFQYYEEEERQRGNFPDRFSGHQFPNYSSELNVNALLLGDSALYLCASSLSGVGQPQHFGDGTRLSIL.

Note on this clonotype: One junction end does not reproduce the germline sequence, and a read error may be involved. The V call is TRBV14, the J call TRBJ2-1, with D uncertain. This CDR3 comprises 13 residues. Germline CDR1 reads SGHDN; CDR2 reads FVKESK. The CDR3 DNA reads TGTGCCAGCAGCTACAAGTTAAACAACGAGCAGTTCTTC. This codes for CASSYKLNNEQFF.

The chain employs TRBV5-1 and TRBJ2-3; 9 bases are shared with TRBD1. The CDR3 totals 15 residues. Germline assignment: CDR1 SGHRS and CDR2 YFSETQ. The CDR3 DNA sequence: TGCCCCAACAGCTCTACAGGGGGCAAGCCAGATACGCGATATTTT. It yields the protein CPNSSTGGKPDTRYF.

This clonotype has only one observation. V gene TRBV12-3 or TRBV12-4 combines with J gene TRBJ2-1, with a tentative D call TRBD2 (6 bases). V shed 3 bases and J shed 0 bases, with 9 bases lying between them. The length of the CDR3 is 15 residues. The CDR3 region is CASSLGGNSYNEQFF. CDR3 bases: TGTGCCAGCAGTTTGGGCGGGAACTCCTACAATGAGCAGTTCTTC.

On this clonotype: A much larger clone lies one base from this, so it may be a read error. The V gene is TRBV7-8, the J gene TRBJ1-2; 8 bases are a match to TRBD1. The J segment lost 3 bases and the V segment lost 4 bases, leaving 4 bases of the junction unmatched. Per the germline V gene, CDR1 is SGHVS and CDR2 is FQNEAQ. The CDR3 length is 14 residues. CDR3 loop: CASSSQTGDYGYTF. In nucleotides, the CDR3 is TGTGCCAGCAGCTCACAGACAGGGGACTATGGCTACACCTTC.

Of note for this clonotype: One junction end disagrees with the germline gene, perhaps due to a read error. The J gene is TRBJ1-6, the V gene TRBV6-1; 7 nucleotides line up with TRBD1. This CDR3 is built from 16 residues. Germline assignment: CDR1 MNHNS and CDR2 SASEGT. CDR3 protein: CASSEGSGGHNSPLQF. The CDR3, as DNA: TGTGCCAGCAGTGAAGGTTCAGGGGGGCATAATTCACCCCTCCAATTT.

This clonotype was seen ten or more times. The chain combines TRBV4-3 with TRBJ2-1; 10 positions match TRBD2. Trimming removed 0 bases from V and 2 bases from J; junction bases left unmatched: 1. This CDR3 is 16 amino acids long. CDR1 and CDR2 from the germline V gene are LGHNA and YSLEER. DNA for the CDR3: TGCGCCAGCAGCCAAGATGGGACTAGCGCCTACAATGAGCAGTTCTTC. It codes for CASSQDGTSAYNEQFF.

Note on this clonotype: A single base separates this from a much larger clone, so it may be a read error. CDR3 nucleotide sequence: TGTGCCAGTTATGGTGCTAGAACCCTCGAGCGGTACTTC. This sequence encodes CASYGARTLERYF. The V gene is TRBV2, the J gene TRBJ2-7; D not certain. CDR3 size: 13 residues. Germline V gives CDR1 SNHLY, CDR2 FYNNEI.

This clonotype was seen a single time. This CDR3 reads CASSSTMRDEQYF. CDR3 DNA: TGTGCCAGCAGCTCAACCATGAGGGACGAGCAGTACTTC. The J gene is TRBJ2-7, the V gene TRBV13, with D possibly matching TRBD2 (5 bases). V was cut by 4 bases and J by 5 bases, with 12 bases left in between. Germline V gene lookup returns CDR1 PRHDT and CDR2 FYEKMQ (reference sequence). This CDR3 region has 13 residues.

CDR3 DNA sequence: TGTGCCAGCAGTTACAAGCCAGGAACCGTTAATGAGCAGTTCTTC. Translated: CASSYKPGTVNEQFF. The genes are TRBV6-5 and TRBJ2-1, with D hard to call. Deletions cut 2 bases from V and 7 bases from J, with 15 bases between. Germline assignment: CDR1 MNHEY and CDR2 SVGAGI. This CDR3 region has 15 residues.

This clonotype was seen a few times. This rearrangement joins TRBV7-9 to TRBJ1-5; weak D call: TRBD1 (5 bases). Germline values: CDR1 SEHNR, CDR2 FQNEAQ (reference sequence). This CDR3 region has 14 residues. V dropped 1 base and J dropped 7 bases, with 11 bases sitting between them. CDR3 region: CASSLVDSAQPQHF. The CDR3, as DNA: TGTGCCAGCAGCTTAGTAGACAGCGCACAGCCCCAGCATTTT.

Details on this clonotype: Being one base from a much bigger clone, this may be a read error. The V and J genes are TRBV5-1 and TRBJ2-7, with 11 nucleotides matching TRBD2. The CDR3 has 17 residues. Germline-derived CDR1 and CDR2 are SGHRS and YFSETQ. In DNA form, the CDR3 reads TGCACCAGCAGCTTGGGGTTCTCTAGCGGGGGGACCTACGAGCAGTACTTC. This gives the protein CTSSLGFSSGGTYEQYF.

This clonotype was detected ten times or more. The J gene is TRBJ1-2, the V gene TRBV20-1; maybe TRBD1 (6 bases). CDR3 length: 13 residues. Trimming pared 0 bases from V and 8 bases from J, leaving 13 bases between. Germline V gene data show CDR1 as DFQATT and CDR2 as SNEGSKA (reference sequence). Here the CDR3 reads CSARDPGARGYTF. For the CDR3, the DNA is TGCAGTGCTAGAGATCCGGGGGCAAGAGGCTACACCTTC.

This clonotype was recorded at least ten times. The chain recombines TRBV6-2 or TRBV6-3 with TRBJ2-5; no clear D. The CDR3 is 12 residues long. Germline V gene sequence: CDR1 MNHEY, CDR2 SVGEGT. V was pared by 6 bases and J by 7 bases, with 12 bases between. This CDR3 reads CASSRQWGTQYF. The CDR3 DNA follows: TGTGCCAGCAGCCGTCAGTGGGGGACCCAGTACTTC.

A word on this clonotype: This could be a read error, since a much larger clone is one nucleotide away. The CDR3 DNA reads TGCGCCAGCAGCCAAGGAGGGAGTGGGGGCAATGAGCAGCTCTTC. Protein: CASSQGGSGGNEQLF. The J gene is TRBJ2-1, the V gene TRBV4-3, with D perhaps TRBD1 (6 bases). This CDR3 has 15 residues. Germline CDR1 LGHNA, CDR2 YSLEER.

This sequence joins TRBV14 and TRBJ1-1; the D is unclear. Germline values: CDR1 SGHDN, CDR2 FVKESK. V was cut by 11 bases and J by 4 bases, with 26 bases left in between. The CDR3 contains 16 residues. The CDR3 loop is CAGESTADLGSTEAFF. In nucleotides, the CDR3 is TGTGCCGGCGAATCAACAGCCGACTTGGGGAGCACTGAAGCTTTCTTT. Variable domain in full (rest from reference TRBV14 and TRBJ1-1): EAGVTQFPSHSVIEKGQTVTLRCDPISGHDNLYWYRRVMGKEIKFLLHFVKESKQDESGMPNNRFLAERTGGTYSTLKVQPAELEDSGVYFCAGESTADLGSTEAFFGQGTRLTVV.

Note on this clonotype: The CDR3 does not close with the conserved phenylalanine or tryptophan, likely indicating a read error. The V gene is TRBV10-2, the J gene TRBJ1-6; D is perhaps TRBD1 (6 bases). In germline, CDR1 is WSHSY, CDR2 SAAADI. CDR3 length: 18 amino acids. This CDR3 reads CASSELRQASSYNSPLHS. The CDR3 DNA reads as TGCGCCAGCAGTGAGTTGCGACAGGCGAGCTCATATAATTCACCACTCCACTCT.

A note on this clonotype: One end of the junction is discordant with germline, which a read error may explain. The rearrangement joins TRBV12-3 or TRBV12-4 to TRBJ2-7; 10 positions match TRBD2. The CDR3 covers 14 residues. CDR3 region: CASSIAGGAYEQYF. CDR3 nucleotide sequence: TGCGCCAGCAGTATAGCGGGAGGCGCCTACGAGCAGTACTTC.

This chain joins TRBV7-9 and TRBJ2-1; 8 bases fit TRBD1. Germline CDR1 SEHNR, CDR2 FQNEAQ (reference sequence). The CDR3 sequence is 15 residues long. V lost 11 bases, J lost 7 bases, and 16 bases stayed unmatched. The CDR3, as DNA: TGTGCCGGTAGCTCCGGACAGGGAGAGGGGAATGAGCAGTTCTTC. Translated: CAGSSGQGEGNEQFF.

The rearrangement joins TRBV29-1 to TRBJ2-3; 7 bases line up with TRBD2. J gave up 2 bases and V 5 bases, and 4 bases lay outside the gene matches. CDR3 length: 13 amino acids. Germline lookup yields CDR1 SQVTM and CDR2 ANQGSEA. CDR3 sequence (DNA): TGCAGCGTTCGCCGGGACTACACAGATACGCAGTATTTT. It codes for CSVRRDYTDTQYF.

Of note for this clonotype: This may be a read error: a much more frequent sequence differs by one nucleotide. This chain uses TRBV7-8 with TRBJ2-1; perhaps TRBD1 as D (6 bases). Trimming left V 2 bases short and J 8 bases short, with 13 bases between. Germline assignment: CDR1 SGHVS and CDR2 FQNEAQ. This CDR3 spans 14 amino acids. The CDR3 DNA is TGTGCCAGCAGCTTAAGCCAGGGGTGGTATGAGCAGTTCTTC. It is translated as CASSLSQGWYEQFF.

This rearrangement joins TRBV6-2 or TRBV6-3 to TRBJ2-2; D might be TRBD2 (6 bases). The CDR3 extends over 15 amino acids. In germline, CDR1 is MNHEY, CDR2 SVGEGT. Trimming removed 11 bases from V and 10 bases from J, with 26 bases in between. This chain's CDR3 is CAGTSGVVRIVELFF. CDR3 DNA: TGTGCCGGCACCTCGGGAGTAGTAAGGATCGTGGAGCTGTTTTTT.

The rearrangement links TRBV6-2 or TRBV6-3 to TRBJ1-5, with D perhaps TRBD1 (5 bases). V lost 9 bases and J lost 0, with 12 bases in between. Germline lookup yields CDR1 MNHEY and CDR2 SVGEGT. The CDR3 covers 14 residues. The CDR3 DNA sequence: TGTGCCAGTAGGGGCACCAATAGCAATCAGCCCCAGCATTTT. Its protein product is CASRGTNSNQPQHF.

Only one count was recorded for this clonotype. One base away lies a much larger clone, so this may be a sequencing read error. This chain links TRBV11-2 with TRBJ2-1, with D unclear. Deletions cut 6 bases from V and 6 bases from J, with 15 bases between. Germline CDR1 and CDR2: SGHAT and FQNNGV. The CDR3 totals 14 residues. CDR3 amino acids: CASRSGVGLNEQFF. The DNA for the CDR3 is TGTGCCAGCAGGTCGGGCGTAGGGCTCAATGAGCAGTTCTTC.

This clonotype is a singleton in its sample. One junction end does not reproduce the germline sequence, and a read error may be involved. This chain links TRBV7-9 with TRBJ2-1; no clear D gene. The CDR3 spans 14 residues. The germline gives CDR1 SEHNR, CDR2 FQNEAQ (reference sequence). CDR3 loop: CASKVVPSYDEHFF. CDR3 in DNA: TGTGCCAGCAAGGTGGTGCCCTCCTACGATGAGCACTTCTTC.

This clonotype was observed a single time. An end of the junction does not agree with germline; a read error may underlie this. The chain combines TRBV28 with TRBJ1-1, with D possibly TRBD1 on 6 matching bases. This CDR3 is 14 amino acids long. The germline gives CDR1 MDHEN, CDR2 SYDVKM. CDR3: CASSAPTGTTETFF. CDR3 bases: TGTGCCAGCAGTGCCCCGACAGGAACCACTGAAACTTTCTTT. Complete variable domain (other parts from reference TRBV28 and TRBJ1-1): DVKVTQSSRYLVKRTGEKVFLECVQDMDHENMFWYRQDPGLGLRLIYFSYDVKMKEKGDIPEGYSVSREKKERFSLILESASTNQTSMYLCASSAPTGTTETFFGQGTRLTVV.

A word on this clonotype: This CDR3 fails to terminate in the conserved phenylalanine or tryptophan, so it likely reflects a read error. The chain has TRBV7-8 and TRBJ1-6; 8 nucleotides agree with TRBD1. Germline V gene lookup returns CDR1 SGHVS and CDR2 FQNEAQ. CDR3 length: 15 residues. The junction had 8 bases not matched to a gene; V was cut back by 5 bases and J by 8 bases. In DNA form, the CDR3 reads TGTGCCAGCAGCCTACGGGGGACAGGTGATTCACCCCTCCACTGT. Protein sequence: CASSLRGTGDSPLHC.

This clonotype was recorded a few times. This chain joins TRBV11-3 and TRBJ2-7; D gene ambiguous. The CDR3 has 13 amino acids. Trimming removed 6 bases from V and 4 bases from J, with 13 bases in between. Germline V gives CDR1 SGHNT, CDR2 YENEEA. The CDR3 DNA reads as TGTGCCAGCAGTAACGGAAAAGGTTACGAGCAGTACTTC. Its translation is CASSNGKGYEQYF.

This clonotype was recorded many times. The chain has TRBV19 and TRBJ1-4, with unresolved D. Germline V gene data show CDR1 as LNHDA and CDR2 as SQIVND (reference sequence). The V end lost 4 bases, the J end lost 5 bases, and 8 bases lay between the germline ends. The CDR3 totals 13 residues. Here the CDR3 DNA reads TGTGCCAGTAGTAGCGGGAGGAATGAAAAACTGTTTTTT. It specifies CASSSGRNEKLFF. Variable domain in full (rest from reference TRBV19 and TRBJ1-4): DGGITQSPKYLFRKEGQNVTLSCEQNLNHDAMYWYRQDPGQGLRLIYYSQIVNDFQKGDIAEGYSVSREKKESFPLTVTSAQKNPTAFYLCASSSGRNEKLFFGSGTQLSVL.

The chain carries TRBV5-5 and TRBJ2-7, with D perhaps matching TRBD2 (6 bases). This CDR3 spans 12 amino acids. CDR1 and CDR2 from the germline V gene are SGHKS and YYEKEE (reference sequence). The CDR3 DNA reads TGTACTAGCAGTTATGAGGGTCTCGAACAGTACTTC. It is translated as CTSSYEGLEQYF.